The 3 T cell receptor beta chains reported below all come from one sample, sequenced in a study of T cell clusters in autoimmune cytopenias. One tube held mixed TRB-A and TRB-B primer pools for touch-down PCR. TCRdb reprocessed the multiplex PCR reads, keeping one entry per CDR3 protein, no DNA. The table lists fewer than 15,000 distinct CDR3 sequences. TRB amplification used 250 ng of peripheral blood genomic DNA. The sequenced material came from peripheral blood. These receptors originate from a human donor with an autoimmune cytopenia or autoimmune hepatitis (not recorded which).

The V call is TRBV29-1, the J call TRBJ1-1. This CDR3 region has 17 residues. Germline CDR1 and CDR2: SQVTM and ANQGSEA. The CDR3 here is CSVESLEGPSAGTEAFF.

V gene TRBV18 combines with J gene TRBJ1-5. The V gene's germline CDR1 is KGHSH and CDR2 LQKENI. This CDR3 contains 17 residues. The CDR3 here is CASSLDGGPYSNQPQHF.

J is TRBJ2-6 and V is TRBV15. In germline, CDR1 is LNHNV, CDR2 YYDKDF (reference sequence). CDR3 length: 15 amino acids. This chain's CDR3 is CATSSDVLGANVLTF.